The 24 T cell receptor beta chains below were found in one sample sequenced in a study of T-cell memory formation after mild COVID-19 (dated by TCRdb to the early 2020s). The library was generated by 5' RACE. Instrument used: Illumina NovaSeq 6000. TCRdb took the public reads, trimmed them with fastp at Q25, ran MiXCR for clone calling and kept in-frame beta chains. All rows with the same CDR3 protein become a single entry with the most common DNA and genes. The sample table records around 340,000 distinct CDR3 sequences; roughly 15% of these occur just once. Approximately 21% of the sample lies in the top ten. The sample taken for sequencing was PBMCs or a T cell subset sorted from them (not recorded which). The receptors stem from a young man who had mild COVID-19 (a few samples of this study predate the infection). The sample titles of this study are shuffled in the database, so cell type and time point are left out; the donor was told from shared clones.

This clonotype was detected only a few times. V and J are TRBV5-1 and TRBJ2-2, with no clear D. Germline V CDR1 and CDR2: SGHRS, YFSETQ. There are 14 residues in the CDR3. Trimming took 0 bases from V and 4 from J, leaving 7 bases between them. CDR3 nucleotide sequence: TGCGCCAGCAGCTTGGGCAGGATCACCGGGGAGCTGTTTTTT. Translation gives CASSLGRITGELFF.

This sequence joins TRBV19 and TRBJ1-2, with 9 nucleotides matching TRBD1. The CDR3 runs to 13 residues. The germline gives CDR1 LNHDA, CDR2 SQIVND (reference sequence). Losses at the gene ends were 5 bases for V and 7 bases for J; bases not matched to a gene: 5. CDR3 sequence: CASSPDRGSGYTF. The CDR3 nucleotides read TGTGCCAGTAGTCCGGACAGGGGCTCTGGCTACACCTTC.

This clonotype was counted many times. The V call is TRBV12-3 or TRBV12-4, the J call TRBJ1-1; a weak D match, TRBD1 (6 bases). CDR3 length: 16 residues. The V gene lost 3 bases and the J gene lost 1 base, with 15 bases spanning the gap. The chain's CDR3 is CASSFGQGLANTEAFF. The DNA for the CDR3 is TGTGCCAGCAGTTTTGGCCAGGGGCTGGCGAACACTGAAGCTTTCTTT.

This clonotype came up a few times. V usage is TRBV5-6 and J usage is TRBJ2-7; D ambiguous. The germline gives CDR1 SGHDT, CDR2 YYEEEE. The V end was cut by 2 bases, the J end by 2 bases, with 8 bases between. The CDR3 has 13 residues. CDR3 residues: CASSFAQTYEQYF. CDR3 in DNA: TGTGCCAGCAGCTTCGCGCAAACCTACGAGCAGTACTTC.

This chain connects TRBV18 to TRBJ2-5; D gene ambiguous. Trimming cost V 4 bases and J 1 base, with 22 bases left between them. Germline CDR1 reads KGHSH; CDR2 reads LQKENI. The CDR3 has 18 amino acids. CDR3 loop: CASSQSVLPTSPQETQYF. The CDR3 DNA reads as TGTGCCAGCTCACAGAGCGTACTTCCTACGTCCCCCCAAGAGACCCAGTACTTC.

The chain recombines TRBV5-1 with TRBJ2-1; D possibly corresponds to TRBD2 (6 bases). V was shortened by 4 bases and J by 3 bases, with 17 bases between the two germline ends. Germline CDR1 is SGHRS and CDR2 is YFSETQ. This CDR3 has 16 residues. The CDR3 sequence: CASSPPGVADYNEQFF. The CDR3 nucleotides are TGCGCCAGCAGCCCCCCGGGGGTCGCGGACTACAATGAGCAGTTCTTC.

The sample holds a few counts of this clonotype. The chain carries TRBV2 and TRBJ1-1, with D possibly matching TRBD1 (6 bases). Germline V lookup: CDR1 SNHLY, CDR2 FYNNEI. V shed 7 bases and J shed 6 bases, with 15 bases lying between them. The CDR3 spans 13 residues. The CDR3 loop is CASTLGEGAEAFF. CDR3 DNA: TGTGCCAGCACCCTCGGGGAGGGGGCTGAAGCTTTCTTT.

V is TRBV3-1 and J is TRBJ2-1; 8 bases map to TRBD1. CDR3 length equals 13 residues. Germline trimming cut 1 base from V and 15 bases from J; bases unmatched to any gene: 8. Germline V gene data show CDR1 as LGHDT and CDR2 as YNNKEL (reference sequence). The CDR3 DNA sequence: TGTGCCAGCAGCCAAGTGGAGACAGGGGAGGCGTTCTTC. Its translation is CASSQVETGEAFF.

This sequence joins TRBV5-5 and TRBJ2-1, with 8 bases identical to TRBD1. The trim removed 0 bases at V and 4 bases at J, leaving 3 bases unmatched. Germline-derived CDR1 and CDR2 are SGHKS and YYEKEE (reference sequence). This CDR3 spans 15 amino acids. This chain's CDR3 is CASSLAGGNYNEQFF. CDR3 sequence (DNA): TGTGCCAGCAGCTTGGCAGGGGGCAATTACAATGAGCAGTTCTTC.

This clonotype came up many times. In nucleotides, the CDR3 is TGTGCCAGCAGCGATGAGGCCCCCGAGCAGTTCTTC. Its translation: CASSDEAPEQFF. The J gene is TRBJ2-1, the V gene TRBV7-9; D is ambiguous. The V end lost 5 bases, the J end lost 10 bases, and 12 bases lay between the germline ends. The CDR3 totals 12 residues. Germline assignment: CDR1 SEHNR and CDR2 FQNEAQ (reference sequence).

This clonotype was picked up many times. The rearrangement links TRBV5-1 to TRBJ2-7; no firm D call. V was trimmed by 4 bases and J by 6 bases, leaving 14 bases between them. CDR3 length: 13 residues. Germline CDR1 and CDR2: SGHRS and YFSETQ. The chain's CDR3 is CASSQSWGFEQYF. For the CDR3, the DNA is TGCGCCAGCAGCCAATCATGGGGTTTCGAGCAGTACTTC. The variable domain in full, with the rest retrieved from reference TRBV5-1 and TRBJ2-7, is KAGVTQTPRYLIKTRGQQVTLSCSPISGHRSVSWYQQTPGQGLQFLFEYFSETQRNKGNFPGRFSGRQFSNSRSEMNVSTLELGDSALYLCASSQSWGFEQYFGPGTRLTVT.

This clonotype was counted only a few times. The chain is built from TRBV18 and TRBJ2-7, with 9 nucleotides matching TRBD1. The CDR3 is 14 residues long. With 6 bases clipped from V and 6 bases from J, the junction kept 9 bases outside the gene matches. CDR1 KGHSH and CDR2 LQKENI come from the germline V gene. The CDR3 reads CASSLGTGNVEQYF. The CDR3 nucleotides are TGTGCCAGCTCCCTCGGGACAGGGAACGTCGAGCAGTACTTC.

This chain connects TRBV7-2 to TRBJ1-2; 10 nucleotides agree with TRBD1. Germline V lookup: CDR1 SGHTA, CDR2 FQGNSA. The ends lost 6 bases at V and 4 bases at J; junction bases unmatched: 5. This CDR3 contains 14 residues. CDR3 in amino acids: CASRGQGIIYGYTF. The CDR3 nucleotides read TGTGCCAGCAGGGGACAGGGGATTATCTATGGCTACACCTTC.

The V and J genes are TRBV30 and TRBJ1-2; possibly TRBD1 for D (6 bases). This CDR3 has 15 amino acids. CDR1 and CDR2 (germline): GTSNPN, SVGIG (reference sequence). V was clipped by 7 bases and J by 5 bases, with 23 bases between them. CDR3 sequence reads: CAFDSTGAGRYGYTF. CDR3 nucleotides: TGTGCCTTCGATTCTACGGGGGCTGGGAGGTATGGCTACACCTTC.

This clonotype has ten or more counts. The chain couples TRBV7-2 to TRBJ2-7; TRBD1 is a possible D gene (7 bases). The CDR3 is 14 amino acids. Trimming took off 1 base at V and 4 bases at J, with 11 bases between the two ends. Germline V gives CDR1 SGHTA, CDR2 FQGNSA. CDR3 protein: CASSLGRGHYEQYF. The CDR3 bases are TGTGCCAGCAGCTTAGGGAGGGGGCATTACGAGCAGTACTTC.

This clonotype has a count of ten or more. CDR3 loop: CASSDGGTGPDTQYF. The CDR3, as DNA: TGCGCCAGCAGTGATGGTGGGACAGGGCCAGATACGCAGTATTTT. The chain carries TRBV10-1 and TRBJ2-3; 9 positions agree with TRBD1. Looked up from germline, CDR1 is WNHNN and CDR2 is SYGVQD (reference sequence). The J segment lost 4 bases and the V segment lost 3 bases, leaving 5 bases of the junction unmatched. CDR3 length equals 15 residues.

In regard to this clonotype: This could be a read error, since a much larger clone is one nucleotide away. The chain joins TRBV3-1 to TRBJ2-7; 9 bases agree with TRBD1. J was trimmed by 10 bases and V by 4 bases; bases with no gene match: 8. The CDR3 contains 13 residues. The germline CDR1 and CDR2 sequences are LGHDT and YNNKEL (reference sequence). CDR3 amino acids: CASSLEQGAEQYF. The CDR3 nucleotides are TGTGCCAGCAGCCTTGAACAGGGGGCTGAACAGTACTTC.

V gene TRBV30 combines with J gene TRBJ2-7; the D gene is possibly TRBD2 (5 bases). With 2 bases removed from V and 2 bases from J, the gap between germline ends came to 13 bases. Per the germline V gene, CDR1 is GTSNPN and CDR2 is SVGIG (reference sequence). The CDR3 loop spans 14 amino acids. As DNA, the CDR3 is TGTGCCTGGAGTCCTTTGGACGGGGCCTACGAGCAGTACTTC. It translates to CAWSPLDGAYEQYF.

This chain connects TRBV6-6 to TRBJ2-1; TRBD1 agrees at 7 bases. CDR3 size: 16 residues. Trimming cost V 6 bases and J 4 bases; bases outside gene matches: 12. CDR1 MNHNY and CDR2 SVGAGI come from the germline V gene (reference sequence). The DNA of the CDR3 is TGTGCCAGCAGCTATATGACGGACAGGAGGTACAATGAGCAGTTCTTC. Its translation: CASSYMTDRRYNEQFF.

The rearrangement uses TRBV5-1 and TRBJ2-7; D ambiguous. V lost 3 bases to trimming and J lost 5 bases, with 15 bases between them. Germline V gene data show CDR1 as SGHRS and CDR2 as YFSETQ. This CDR3 has 14 amino acids. The CDR3 sequence: CASSSIGVGNEQYF. CDR3 nucleotide sequence: TGCGCCAGCAGCTCGATTGGGGTGGGAAACGAGCAGTACTTC. The full variable domain, with the rest looked up from reference TRBV5-1 and TRBJ2-7, is KAGVTQTPRYLIKTRGQQVTLSCSPISGHRSVSWYQQTPGQGLQFLFEYFSETQRNKGNFPGRFSGRQFSNSRSEMNVSTLELGDSALYLCASSSIGVGNEQYFGPGTRLTVT.

This clonotype came up a few times. The chain uses TRBV4-3 and TRBJ2-5; 7 bases are shared with TRBD1. Germline V gene sequence: CDR1 LGHNA, CDR2 YSLEER. The V gene end was trimmed by 0 bases and the J gene end by 5 bases; junction bases not matched to a gene: 9. The CDR3 runs to 16 residues. CDR3 amino acids: CASSQDSIGGRETQYF. As DNA, the CDR3 is TGCGCCAGCAGCCAAGACAGTATAGGGGGCCGCGAGACCCAGTACTTC.

This clonotype was detected ten times or more. The V gene is TRBV20-1, the J gene TRBJ1-6; unclear D gene. Trimming took off 0 bases at V and 10 bases at J, with 7 bases between the two ends. Germline V gives CDR1 DFQATT, CDR2 SNEGSKA (reference sequence). The CDR3 totals 12 residues. CDR3 nucleotide sequence: TGCAGTGCTAGAGAGCGTAACTCACCCCTCCACTTT. This encodes CSARERNSPLHF.

The gene calls are TRBV12-3 or TRBV12-4 and TRBJ1-5; 7 bases map to TRBD1. With V trimmed by 2 bases and J by 5 bases, 9 bases remained unmatched. The CDR3 sequence is 16 residues long. The CDR3 DNA follows: TGTGCCAGCAGTTTAAGGGGGCAGGGGGGAGATCAGCCCCAGCATTTT. It specifies CASSLRGQGGDQPQHF.

The chain is built from TRBV5-6 and TRBJ1-4; D gene unclear. This CDR3 has 13 amino acids. V lost 2 bases to trimming and J lost 4 bases, with 6 bases between them. Germline-derived CDR1 and CDR2 are SGHDT and YYEEEE. CDR3 in DNA: TGTGCCAGCAGCTTAACTGATAATGAAAAACTGTTTTTT. Its translation is CASSLTDNEKLFF.